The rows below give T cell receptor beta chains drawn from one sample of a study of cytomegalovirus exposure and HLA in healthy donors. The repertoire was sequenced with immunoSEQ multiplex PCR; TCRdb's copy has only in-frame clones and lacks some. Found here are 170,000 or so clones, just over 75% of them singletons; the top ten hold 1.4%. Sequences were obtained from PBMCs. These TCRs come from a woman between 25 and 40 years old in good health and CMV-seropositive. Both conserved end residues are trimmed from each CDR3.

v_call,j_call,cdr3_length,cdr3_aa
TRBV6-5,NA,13,ASSPRQGRNYEQY
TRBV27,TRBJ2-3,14,ASLLSTSGPTDTQY
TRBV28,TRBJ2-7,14,ASSPSGGSAIYEQY
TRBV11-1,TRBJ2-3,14,ASSKRQGPGTDTQY
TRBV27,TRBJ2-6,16,ASSLLSGQSSGANVLT
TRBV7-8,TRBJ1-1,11,ASRGQRNTEAF
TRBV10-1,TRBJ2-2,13,ASSRLAGVHGELF
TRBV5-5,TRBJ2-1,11,ASSLAGDRGNF
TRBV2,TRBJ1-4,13,ASSVSAGVNEKLF
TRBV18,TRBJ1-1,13,ASSPMASENTEAF
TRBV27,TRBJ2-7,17,ASGAGIKLWTTSSYEQY